The 3 T cell receptor beta chains reported below all come from one sample, sequenced in a study of identical twins. TCRdb reprocessed the 5' RACE reads with MiXCR, giving one entry per CDR3 protein. The sample yields around 960,000 distinct CDR3 sequences, over 9% seen once. These data also formed part of another study, on yellow fever vaccine responses in identical twins.

Sequencing was performed on PBMCs. These TCRs come from a woman aged 18-29 years in good health.

The chain couples TRBV6-1 to TRBJ2-5; TRBD2 matches at 7 bases. Unmatched junction bases numbered 14, after V lost 5 bases and J lost 5 bases. CDR1 MNHNS and CDR2 SASEGT come from the germline V gene. This CDR3 has 16 residues. Here the CDR3 reads CASSPRGVSLRETQYF. DNA for the CDR3: TGTGCCAGCAGTCCCCGGGGGGTCTCCCTTAGGGAGACCCAGTACTTC.

The chain is built from TRBV4-2 and TRBJ2-1, with D maybe TRBD2 (6 bases). Trimming pared 4 bases from V and 5 bases from J, leaving 18 bases between. Germline loops: CDR1 LGHNA, CDR2 YNFKEQ. This CDR3 comprises 16 residues. The CDR3 loop is CASSPSGGGKNNEQFF. The CDR3 DNA sequence: TGTGCCAGCAGCCCCTCCGGCGGCGGGAAGAACAATGAGCAGTTCTTC.

This clonotype was recorded a few times. The genes are TRBV15 and TRBJ2-7; a weak D match, TRBD1 (5 bases). The CDR3 has 15 residues. V lost 1 base, J lost 0 bases, and 10 bases lay in between. The germline V gene encodes CDR1 LNHNV and CDR2 YYDKDF (reference sequence). DNA of the CDR3: TGTGCCACCAGCAGAGGGACAAAAAGCTCCTACGAGCAGTACGTC. This sequence encodes CATSRGTKSSYEQYV.